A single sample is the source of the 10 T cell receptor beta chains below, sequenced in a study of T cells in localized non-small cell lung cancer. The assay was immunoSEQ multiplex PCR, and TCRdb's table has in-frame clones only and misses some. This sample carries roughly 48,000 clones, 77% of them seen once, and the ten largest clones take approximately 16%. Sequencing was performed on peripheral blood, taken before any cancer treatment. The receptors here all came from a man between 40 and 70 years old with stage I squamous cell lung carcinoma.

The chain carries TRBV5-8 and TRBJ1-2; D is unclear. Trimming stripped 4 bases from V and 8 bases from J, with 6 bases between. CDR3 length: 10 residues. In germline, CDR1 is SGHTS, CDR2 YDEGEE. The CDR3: CASSVIGYTF. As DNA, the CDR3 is TGTGCCAGCAGCGTGATCGGCTACACCTTC.

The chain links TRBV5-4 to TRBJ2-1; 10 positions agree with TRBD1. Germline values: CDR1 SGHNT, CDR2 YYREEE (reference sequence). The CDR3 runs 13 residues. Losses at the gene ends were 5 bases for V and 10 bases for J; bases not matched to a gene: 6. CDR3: CASRRGQGVEQFF. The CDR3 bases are TGTGCCAGCAGGAGAGGACAGGGGGTCGAGCAGTTCTTC.

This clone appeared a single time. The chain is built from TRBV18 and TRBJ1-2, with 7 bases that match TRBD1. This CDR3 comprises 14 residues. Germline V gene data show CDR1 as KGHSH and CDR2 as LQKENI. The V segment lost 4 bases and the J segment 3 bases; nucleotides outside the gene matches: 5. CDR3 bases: TGTGCCAGCTCACAACAGGGGAAGGACTATGGCTACACCTTC. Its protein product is CASSQQGKDYGYTF.

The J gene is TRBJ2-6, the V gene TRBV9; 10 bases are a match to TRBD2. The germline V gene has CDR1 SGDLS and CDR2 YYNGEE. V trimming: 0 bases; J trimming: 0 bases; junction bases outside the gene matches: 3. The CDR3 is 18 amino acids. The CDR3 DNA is TGTGCCAGCAGCGTAGAGAGCGGGGGGGCCTCTGGGGCCAACGTCCTGACTTTC. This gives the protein CASSVESGGASGANVLTF.

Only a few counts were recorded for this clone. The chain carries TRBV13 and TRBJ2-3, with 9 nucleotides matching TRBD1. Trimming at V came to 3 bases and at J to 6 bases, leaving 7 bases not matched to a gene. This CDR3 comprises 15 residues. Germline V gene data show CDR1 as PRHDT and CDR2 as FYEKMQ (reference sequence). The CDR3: CASSFRQGVPDTQYF. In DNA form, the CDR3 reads TGTGCCAGCAGCTTTCGACAGGGGGTTCCGGATACGCAGTATTTT. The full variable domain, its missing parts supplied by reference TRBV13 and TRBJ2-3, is AAGVIQSPRHLIKEKRETATLKCYPIPRHDTVYWYQQGPGQDPQFLISFYEKMQSDKGSIPDRFSAQQFSDYHSELNMSSLELGDSALYFCASSFRQGVPDTQYFGPGTRLTVL.

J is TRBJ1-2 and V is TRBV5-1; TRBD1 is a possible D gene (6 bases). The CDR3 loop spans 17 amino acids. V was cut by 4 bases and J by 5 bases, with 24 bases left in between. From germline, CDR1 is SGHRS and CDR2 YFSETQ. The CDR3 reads CASSVAYQDSLFYGYTF. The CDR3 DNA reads TGCGCCAGCAGCGTCGCATACCAGGACAGCCTATTTTATGGCTACACCTTC.

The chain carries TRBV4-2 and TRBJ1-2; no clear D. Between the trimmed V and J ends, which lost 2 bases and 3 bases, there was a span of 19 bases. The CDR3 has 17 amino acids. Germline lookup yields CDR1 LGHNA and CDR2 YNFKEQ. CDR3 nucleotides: TGTGCCAGCAGCCAAATCGGGTCGTATAAGCTTGACTATGGCTACACCTTC. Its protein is CASSQIGSYKLDYGYTF.

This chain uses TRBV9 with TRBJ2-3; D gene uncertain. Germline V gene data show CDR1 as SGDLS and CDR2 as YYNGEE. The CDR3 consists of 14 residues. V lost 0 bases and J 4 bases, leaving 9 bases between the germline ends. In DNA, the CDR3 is TGTGCCAGCAGCGTAGATCCTAGTCCAGATACGCAGTATTTT. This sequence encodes CASSVDPSPDTQYF.

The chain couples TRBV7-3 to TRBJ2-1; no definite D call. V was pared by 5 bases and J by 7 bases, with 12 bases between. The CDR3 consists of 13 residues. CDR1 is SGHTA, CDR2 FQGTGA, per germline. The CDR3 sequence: CASSRMKGNEQFF. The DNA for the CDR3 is TGTGCCAGCAGCCGAATGAAGGGTAATGAGCAGTTCTTC.

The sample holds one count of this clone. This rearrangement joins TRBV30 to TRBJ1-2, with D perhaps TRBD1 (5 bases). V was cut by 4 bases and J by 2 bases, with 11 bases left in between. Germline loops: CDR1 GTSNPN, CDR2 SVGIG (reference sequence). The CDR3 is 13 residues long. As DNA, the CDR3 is TGTGCCTGGACGACAGAAAGAAACTATGGCTACACCTTC. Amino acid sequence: CAWTTERNYGYTF. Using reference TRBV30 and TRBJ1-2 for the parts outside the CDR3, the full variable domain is SQTIHQWPATLVQPVGSPLSLECTVEGTSNPNLYWYRQAAGRGLQLLFYSVGIGQISSEVPQNLSASRPQDRQFILSSKKLLLSDSGFYLCAWTTERNYGYTFGSGTRLTVV.